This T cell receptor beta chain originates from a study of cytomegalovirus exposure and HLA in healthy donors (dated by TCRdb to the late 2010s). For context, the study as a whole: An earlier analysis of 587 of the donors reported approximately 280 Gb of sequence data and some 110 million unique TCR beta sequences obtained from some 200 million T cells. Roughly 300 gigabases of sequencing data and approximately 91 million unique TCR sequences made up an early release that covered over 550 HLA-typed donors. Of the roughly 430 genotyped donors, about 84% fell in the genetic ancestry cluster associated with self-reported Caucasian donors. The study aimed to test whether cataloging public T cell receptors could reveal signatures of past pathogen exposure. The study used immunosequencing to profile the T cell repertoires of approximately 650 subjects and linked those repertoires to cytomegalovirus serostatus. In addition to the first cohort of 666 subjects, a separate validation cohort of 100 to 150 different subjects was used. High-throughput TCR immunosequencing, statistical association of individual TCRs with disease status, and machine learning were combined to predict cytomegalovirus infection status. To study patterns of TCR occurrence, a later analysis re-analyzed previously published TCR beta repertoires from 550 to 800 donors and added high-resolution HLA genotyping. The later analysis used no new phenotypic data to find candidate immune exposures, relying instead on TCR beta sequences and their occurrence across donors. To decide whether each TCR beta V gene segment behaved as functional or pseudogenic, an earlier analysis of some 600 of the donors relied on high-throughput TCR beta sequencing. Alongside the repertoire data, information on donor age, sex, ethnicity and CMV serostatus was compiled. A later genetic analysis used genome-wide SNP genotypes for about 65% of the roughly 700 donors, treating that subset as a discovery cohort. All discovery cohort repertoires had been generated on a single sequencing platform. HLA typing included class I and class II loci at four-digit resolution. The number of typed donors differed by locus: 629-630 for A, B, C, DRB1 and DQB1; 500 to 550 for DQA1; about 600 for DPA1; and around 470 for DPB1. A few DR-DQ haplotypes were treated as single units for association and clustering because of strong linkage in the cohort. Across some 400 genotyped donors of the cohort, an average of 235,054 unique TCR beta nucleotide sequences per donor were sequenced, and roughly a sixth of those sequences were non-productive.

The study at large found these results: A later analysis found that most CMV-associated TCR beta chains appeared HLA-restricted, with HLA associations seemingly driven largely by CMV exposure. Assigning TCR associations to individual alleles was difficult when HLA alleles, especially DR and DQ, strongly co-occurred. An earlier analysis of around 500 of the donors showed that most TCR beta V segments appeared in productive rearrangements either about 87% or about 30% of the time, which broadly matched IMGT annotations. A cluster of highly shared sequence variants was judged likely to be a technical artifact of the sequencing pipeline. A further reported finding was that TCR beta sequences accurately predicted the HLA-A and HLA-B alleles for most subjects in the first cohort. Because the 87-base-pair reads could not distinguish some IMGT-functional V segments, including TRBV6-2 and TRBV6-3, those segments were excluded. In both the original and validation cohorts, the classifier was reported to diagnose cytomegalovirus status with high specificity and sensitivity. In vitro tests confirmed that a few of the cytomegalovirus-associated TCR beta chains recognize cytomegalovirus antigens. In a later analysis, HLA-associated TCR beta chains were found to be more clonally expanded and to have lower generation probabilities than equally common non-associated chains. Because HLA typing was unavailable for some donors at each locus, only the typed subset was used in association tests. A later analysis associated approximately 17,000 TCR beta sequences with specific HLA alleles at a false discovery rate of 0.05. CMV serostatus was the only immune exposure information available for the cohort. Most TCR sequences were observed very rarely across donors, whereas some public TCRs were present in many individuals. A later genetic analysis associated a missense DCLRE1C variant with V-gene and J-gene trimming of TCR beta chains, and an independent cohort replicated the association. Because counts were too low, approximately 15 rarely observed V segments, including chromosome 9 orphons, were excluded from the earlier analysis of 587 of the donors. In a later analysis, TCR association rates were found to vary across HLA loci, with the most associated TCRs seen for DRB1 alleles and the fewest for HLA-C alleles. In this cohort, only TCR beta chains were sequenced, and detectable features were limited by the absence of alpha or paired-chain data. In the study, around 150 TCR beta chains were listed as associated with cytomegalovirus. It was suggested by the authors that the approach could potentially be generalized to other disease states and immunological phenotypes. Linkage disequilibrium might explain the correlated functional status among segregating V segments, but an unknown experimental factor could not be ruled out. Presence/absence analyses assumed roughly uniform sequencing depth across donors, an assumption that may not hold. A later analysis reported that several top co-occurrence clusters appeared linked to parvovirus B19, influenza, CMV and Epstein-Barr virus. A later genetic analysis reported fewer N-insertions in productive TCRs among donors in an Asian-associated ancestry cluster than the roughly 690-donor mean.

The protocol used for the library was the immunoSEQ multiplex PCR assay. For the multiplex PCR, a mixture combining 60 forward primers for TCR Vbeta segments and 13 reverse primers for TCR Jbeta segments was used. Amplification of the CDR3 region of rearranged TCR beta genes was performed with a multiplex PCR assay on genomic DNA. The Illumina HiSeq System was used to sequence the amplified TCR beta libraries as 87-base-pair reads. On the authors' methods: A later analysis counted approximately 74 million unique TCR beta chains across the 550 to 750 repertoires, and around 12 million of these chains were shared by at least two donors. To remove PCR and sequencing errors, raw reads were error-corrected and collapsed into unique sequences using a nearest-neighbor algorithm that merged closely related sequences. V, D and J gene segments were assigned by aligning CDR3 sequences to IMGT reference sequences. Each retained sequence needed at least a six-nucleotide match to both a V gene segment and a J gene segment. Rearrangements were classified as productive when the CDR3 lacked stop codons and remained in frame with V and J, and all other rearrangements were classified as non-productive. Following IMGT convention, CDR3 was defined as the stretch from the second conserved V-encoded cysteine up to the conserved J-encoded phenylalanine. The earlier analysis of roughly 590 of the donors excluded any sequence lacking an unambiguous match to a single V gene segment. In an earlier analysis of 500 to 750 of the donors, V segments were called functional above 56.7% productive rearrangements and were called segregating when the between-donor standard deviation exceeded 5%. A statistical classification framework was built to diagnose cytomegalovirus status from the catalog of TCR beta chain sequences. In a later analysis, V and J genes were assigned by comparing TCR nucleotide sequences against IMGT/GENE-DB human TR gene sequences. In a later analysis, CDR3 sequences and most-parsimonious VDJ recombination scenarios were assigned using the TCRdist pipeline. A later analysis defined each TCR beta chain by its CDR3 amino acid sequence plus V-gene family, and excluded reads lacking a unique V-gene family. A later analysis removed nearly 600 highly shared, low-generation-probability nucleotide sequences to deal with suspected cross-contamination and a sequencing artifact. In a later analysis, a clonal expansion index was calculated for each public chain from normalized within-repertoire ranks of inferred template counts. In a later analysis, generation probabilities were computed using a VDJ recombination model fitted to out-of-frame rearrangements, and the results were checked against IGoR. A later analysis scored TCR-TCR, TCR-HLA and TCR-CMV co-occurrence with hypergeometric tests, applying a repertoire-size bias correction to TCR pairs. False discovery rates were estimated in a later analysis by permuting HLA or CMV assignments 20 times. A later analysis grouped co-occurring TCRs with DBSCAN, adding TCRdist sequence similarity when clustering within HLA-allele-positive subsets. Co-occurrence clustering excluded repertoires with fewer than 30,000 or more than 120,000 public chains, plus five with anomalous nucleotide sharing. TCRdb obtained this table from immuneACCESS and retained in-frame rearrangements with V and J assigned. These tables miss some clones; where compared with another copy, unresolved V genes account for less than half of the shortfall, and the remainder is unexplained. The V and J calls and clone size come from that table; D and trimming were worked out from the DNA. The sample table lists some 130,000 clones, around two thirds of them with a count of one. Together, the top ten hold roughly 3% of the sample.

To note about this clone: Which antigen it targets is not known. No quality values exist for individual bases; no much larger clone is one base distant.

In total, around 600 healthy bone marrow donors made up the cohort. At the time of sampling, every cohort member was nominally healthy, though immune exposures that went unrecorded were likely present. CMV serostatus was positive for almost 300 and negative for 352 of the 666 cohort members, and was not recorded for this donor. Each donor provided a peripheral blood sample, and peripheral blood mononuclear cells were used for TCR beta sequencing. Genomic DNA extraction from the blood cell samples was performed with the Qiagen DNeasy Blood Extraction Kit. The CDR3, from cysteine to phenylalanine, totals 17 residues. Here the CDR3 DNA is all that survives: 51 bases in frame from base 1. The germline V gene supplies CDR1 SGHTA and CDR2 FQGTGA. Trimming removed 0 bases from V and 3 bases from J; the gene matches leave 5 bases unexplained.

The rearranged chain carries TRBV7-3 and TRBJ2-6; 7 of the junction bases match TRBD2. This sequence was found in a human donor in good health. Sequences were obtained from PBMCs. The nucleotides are TGTGCCAGCAGCTTAACGAGCGGGGAGAGTGGGGCCAACGTCCTGACTTTC. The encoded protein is CASSLTSGESGANVLTF.